The subject of this entry is one T cell receptor beta chain. cDNA reverse transcribed from extracted RNA served as the sequencing template. Libraries were prepared by immunoSEQ multiplex PCR; TCRdb keeps only in-frame clonotypes and omits some of them. The sample shows around 290,000 clones, 58% of them seen only once. These data are taken from a study of CD8+ T cells in alopecia areata. V was trimmed by 5 bases and J by 7 bases, leaving 14 bases between them. The length of the CDR3 is 13 residues. Germline V gives CDR1 KGHSH, CDR2 LQKENI. The treatment here: oral pan-JAK inhibitor, 5-10 mg twice daily.

This clonotype originated in a human donor with alopecia areata. The V call is TRBV18, the J call TRBJ1-2; D not certain. The input for sequencing was CD4+ T cells sorted from blood, taken at week 24, from a patient treated with tofacitinib. CDR3 sequence reads: CASSSLESGGYTF. The CDR3 DNA reads as TGTGCCAGCTCATCGCTCGAAAGCGGTGGCTACACCTTC.